These T cell receptor beta chains were read from a single sample in a study of monozygotic twins with inflammatory bowel disease. No DNA is given; TCRdb re-called the 5' RACE reads and lists each CDR3 protein once. Recorded here are about 300,000 distinct CDR3 sequences; the top ten clones represent more than 4.5%. The sequenced material came from blood. The receptors come from a human donor with ulcerative colitis or Crohn's disease, or a healthy co-twin of an affected twin (not recorded which). Both conserved end residues are part of each CDR3. Fields, in order: V gene, J gene, CDR3 length, CDR3 protein.

TRBV29-1	TRBJ2-4	14	CSVEDMGMTNIQYF
TRBV7-9	TRBJ1-1	12	CASSLGTNEAFF
TRBV20-1	TRBJ2-3	15	CSAREGQEMADTQYF
TRBV2	TRBJ1-5	16	CASLYQPGHSNQPQHF
TRBV12-3/TRBV12-4	TRBJ2-5	12	CASIRAEETQYF
TRBV7-2	TRBJ1-6	15	CASCRGADTNSPLHF
TRBV7-8	TRBJ2-7	17	CASSQNLATSALYEQYF
TRBV28	TRBJ1-5	12	CARSTGSQPQHF
TRBV5-1	TRBJ2-4	14	CASSATGTTDIQYF
TRBV28	TRBJ2-5	14	CAAGTDRPQETQYF
TRBV28	TRBJ1-5	14	CASSFPFSGQPQHF
TRBV6-2/TRBV6-3	TRBJ2-1	18	CASRKAIKLADSYNEQFF
TRBV30	TRBJ1-2	16	CAWSQGGTSVNYGYTF
TRBV12-3/TRBV12-4	TRBJ1-1	14	CASSGTGPPTEAFF
TRBV2	TRBJ2-7	13	CASFVGVSYEQYF
TRBV5-1	TRBJ1-1	13	CASSFGQGTEAFF
TRBV12-3/TRBV12-4	TRBJ2-3	15	CASSPGDRSTDTQYF
TRBV7-9	TRBJ1-1	11	CASSPRVEAFF
TRBV5-5	TRBJ1-3	13	CASSLGQTNTIYF
TRBV20-1	TRBJ1-5	15	CSAREGSRDEQPQHF
TRBV3-1	TRBJ2-5	14	CASSQRTSGETQYF
TRBV6-1	TRBJ2-1	14	CASRGARYGNEQFF
TRBV7-3	TRBJ2-5	15	CASSLSRGVGETQYF
TRBV25-1	TRBJ1-2	14	CASSRTAFNYGYTF
TRBV9	TRBJ2-3	14	CASSQDSRRDTQYF
TRBV7-8	TRBJ2-7	18	CASLKGWVAGGPSYEQYF
TRBV6-2/TRBV6-3	TRBJ1-2	13	CASSYGTNYGYTF
TRBV12-3/TRBV12-4	TRBJ1-1	15	CASSLGQGRITEAFF
TRBV6-2/TRBV6-3	TRBJ2-2	14	CASSYLSPGGELFF
TRBV29-1	TRBJ2-1	15	CSIHLPGQRDNEQFF
TRBV6-1	TRBJ2-1	14	CASREGGAHNEQFF
TRBV20-1	TRBJ2-1	13	CSARNPQEREQFF